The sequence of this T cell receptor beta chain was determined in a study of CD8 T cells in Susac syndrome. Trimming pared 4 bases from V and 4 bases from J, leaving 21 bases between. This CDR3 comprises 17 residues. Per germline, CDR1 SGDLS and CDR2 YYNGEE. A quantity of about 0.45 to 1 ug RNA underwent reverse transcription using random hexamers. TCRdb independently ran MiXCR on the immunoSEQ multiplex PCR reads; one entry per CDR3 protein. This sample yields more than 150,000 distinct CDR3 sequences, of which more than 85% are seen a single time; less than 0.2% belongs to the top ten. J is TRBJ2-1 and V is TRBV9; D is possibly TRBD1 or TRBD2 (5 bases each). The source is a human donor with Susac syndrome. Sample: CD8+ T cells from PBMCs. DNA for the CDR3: TGTGCCAGCAGCTCACCCCGGGACGGTGGAAGATACAATGAGCAGTTCTTC. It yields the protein CASSSPRDGGRYNEQFF.